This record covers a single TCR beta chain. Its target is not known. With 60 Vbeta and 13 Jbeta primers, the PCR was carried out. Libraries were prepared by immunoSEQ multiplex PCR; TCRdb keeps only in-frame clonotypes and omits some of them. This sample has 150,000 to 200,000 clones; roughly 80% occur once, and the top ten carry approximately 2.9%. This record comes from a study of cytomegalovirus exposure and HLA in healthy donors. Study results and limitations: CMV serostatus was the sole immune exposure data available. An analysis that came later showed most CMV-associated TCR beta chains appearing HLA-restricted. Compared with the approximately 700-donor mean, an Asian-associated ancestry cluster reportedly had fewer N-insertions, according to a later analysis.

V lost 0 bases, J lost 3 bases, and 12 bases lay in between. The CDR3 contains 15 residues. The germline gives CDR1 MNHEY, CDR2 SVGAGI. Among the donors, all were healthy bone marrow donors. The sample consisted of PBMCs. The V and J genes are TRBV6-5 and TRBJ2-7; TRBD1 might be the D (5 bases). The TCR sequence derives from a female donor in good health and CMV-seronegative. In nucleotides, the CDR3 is TGTGCCAGCAGTTACTCCCTCGAAGGGGTCTACGAGCAGTACTTC. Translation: CASSYSLEGVYEQYF.